Here is one T cell receptor (beta chain) with its context. The length of the CDR3 is 15 residues. Germline V lookup: CDR1 MDHEN, CDR2 SYDVKM. Trimming pared 4 bases from V and 0 bases from J, leaving 12 bases between. This specimen comes from a study of blood T cell repertoires in COVID-19. Sequenced by immunoSEQ multiplex PCR; TCRdb stores in-frame clones only, minus some. Of 150,000 to 170,000 clones listed, over 65% are singletons. The chain couples TRBV28 to TRBJ1-1; D not resolved. The source material was peripheral blood. The receptor was derived from a man aged 80 or over with acute or convalescent COVID-19. CDR3 sequence: CASSSIDTLNTEAFF. CDR3 DNA sequence: TGTGCCAGCAGTTCAATTGACACCTTGAACACTGAAGCTTTCTTT.